Given below is one T cell receptor (beta chain) in context. Trimming cost V 6 bases and J 0 bases, with 8 bases left between them. The germline V gene has CDR1 SQVTM and CDR2 ANQGSEA. The CDR3 runs 12 residues. These data belong to a study of blood T cell repertoires in COVID-19. Study-wide context: The United States, Italy and Spain were the sources of the acute and convalescent COVID-19 samples.

Original handling: Amplifying reference gene primers gave estimates of nucleated cell counts. Libraries were prepared by immunoSEQ multiplex PCR; TCRdb keeps only in-frame clonotypes and omits some of them. V and J calls and clone size are as listed in that table; D and trimming were resolved from the DNA. The table has tens of thousands of clones, approximately 85% seen once; the top ten hold 9.5% to 15%. What was sequenced was peripheral blood. The chain recombines TRBV29-1 with TRBJ1-1, with D tentatively TRBD1 (6 bases). This TCR was sampled from a human donor in a cohort sampled during active COVID-19. CDR3 region: CSVWDMNTEAFF. As DNA, the CDR3 is TGCAGCGTATGGGACATGAACACTGAAGCTTTCTTT.